What follows are 5 T cell receptor beta chains derived from one specimen sequenced in a study of T cell responses to AZD1222 COVID-19 vaccine (dated by TCRdb to the early 2020s). Libraries were made using the immunoSEQ multiplex PCR assay. In TCRdb, the immuneACCESS table is reduced to in-frame sequences with V and J assigned. These tables do not hold every clone; where another copy was compared, an unresolved V gene accounts for under half, and the others remain unexplained. For this sample there are about 120,000 clones; 90% appear just once. The leading ten clones occupy under 4.5% of the sample. This sample's time point label indicates: about 28 days (+/-7) after the second vaccine dose. The treatment or condition label of this sample denotes: meningococcal conjugate vaccine given as trial control. The specimen comprised peripheral blood, sampled 28 days after the second dose of the MenACWY control vaccine. All receptors come from an adult who received the MenACWY meningococcal vaccine as a control.

With respect to this clone: At one boundary the junction diverges from the germline segment, which might be a read error. The chain links TRBV28 to TRBJ2-4; D not certain. The CDR3 has 14 residues. CDR1 and CDR2 (germline): MDHEN, SYDVKM. The CDR3 bases are TGTGCCAGCAGTTTAGGCCACGCAGATCGGATTCGGTACTTC. This codes for CASSLGHADRIRYF.

V usage is TRBV24-1 and J usage is TRBJ2-3; TRBD2 aligns across 10 bases. This CDR3 is 14 amino acids long. The V and J ends lost 9 bases and 3 bases, in that order; junction bases with no gene match: 5. Germline CDR1 reads KGHDR; CDR2 reads SFDVKD. The chain's CDR3 is CATAFSGGTDTQYF. Here the CDR3 DNA reads TGTGCCACCGCTTTTAGCGGGGGGACAGATACGCAGTATTTT.

This clone is medium-sized in the sample. This chain uses TRBV7-8 with TRBJ1-1; D is undetermined. CDR3 size: 14 residues. Germline values: CDR1 SGHVS, CDR2 FQNEAQ. Trimming removed 3 bases from V and 4 bases from J, with 12 bases in between. Written as DNA, the CDR3 is TGTGCCAGCAGCTTCCTCACAGAGAGCACTGAAGCTTTCTTT. Amino acids: CASSFLTESTEAFF. Variable domain in full (rest from reference TRBV7-8 and TRBJ1-1): GAGVSQSPRYKVAKRGQDVALRCDPISGHVSLFWYQQALGQGPEFLTYFQNEAQLDKSGLPSDRFFAERPEGSVSTLKIQRTQQEDSAVYLCASSFLTESTEAFFGQGTRLTVV.

V and J are TRBV7-2 and TRBJ1-1; a possible D gene is TRBD1 (5 bases). The CDR3 has 15 residues. Germline loops: CDR1 SGHTA, CDR2 FQGNSA. Trimming cost V 6 bases and J 0 bases, with 14 bases left between them. CDR3 protein: CASRKAGGLNTEAFF. In DNA form, the CDR3 reads TGTGCCAGCAGAAAGGCGGGGGGGTTGAACACTGAAGCTTTCTTT.

J is TRBJ1-4 and V is TRBV14; D gene uncertain. This CDR3 is built from 15 residues. Trimming left V 2 bases short and J 6 bases short, with 13 bases between. Germline V gene lookup returns CDR1 SGHDN and CDR2 FVKESK. The CDR3 sequence is CASSQLEESDEKLFF. In nucleotides, the CDR3 is TGTGCCAGCAGCCAACTTGAGGAATCCGATGAAAAACTGTTTTTT.